The text below deals with one T cell receptor beta chain. This sample was included in a study of technical replicates of blood from a handful of donors. Clones were read by immunoSEQ multiplex PCR, and TCRdb kept only the in-frame ones, dropping some. The sample shows under 85,000 clones, 85% to 95% of them seen only once. The sequence was collected from a human donor in good health. Sequencing used T cells isolated from PBMCs.

CDR3 sequence: CASSLEGQANYEQYF. CDR3 in DNA: TGTGCCAGCAGCTTGGAGGGACAGGCGAATTACGAGCAGTACTTC. The chain links TRBV11-2 to TRBJ2-7; TRBD1 matches 8 bases. The V gene end was trimmed by 3 bases and the J gene end by 4 bases; junction bases not matched to a gene: 8. The CDR3 has 15 residues. Germline CDR1 SGHAT, CDR2 FQNNGV.